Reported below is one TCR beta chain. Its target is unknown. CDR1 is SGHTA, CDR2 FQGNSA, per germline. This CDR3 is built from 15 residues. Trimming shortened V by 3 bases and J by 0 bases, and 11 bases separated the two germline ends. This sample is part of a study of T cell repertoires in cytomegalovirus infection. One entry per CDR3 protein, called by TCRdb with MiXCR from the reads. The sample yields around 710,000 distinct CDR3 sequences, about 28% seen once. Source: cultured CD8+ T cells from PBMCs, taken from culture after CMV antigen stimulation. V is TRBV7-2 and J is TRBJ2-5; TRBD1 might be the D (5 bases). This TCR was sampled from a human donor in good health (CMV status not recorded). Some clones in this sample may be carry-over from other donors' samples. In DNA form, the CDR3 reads TGTGCCAGCAGCTTTGGACAACCTTACCAAGAGACCCAGTACTTC. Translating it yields CASSFGQPYQETQYF.